One sample yielded the 16 T cell receptor beta chains listed below, sequenced in a study of blood T cell repertoires in COVID-19. Sequenced by immunoSEQ multiplex PCR; TCRdb stores in-frame clones only, minus some. The sample comprises roughly 200,000 clones, 83% of which are singletons, and roughly 1.3% rests with the top ten. Sequenced material: peripheral blood. The origin of the receptors is a woman between 25 and 40 years old with COVID-19, enrolled during active disease.

The gene calls are TRBV6-6 and TRBJ1-1; 7 nucleotides line up with TRBD1. Germline CDR1 reads MNHNY; CDR2 reads SVGAGI (reference sequence). Trimming at V came to 5 bases and at J to 7 bases, leaving 4 bases not matched to a gene. The CDR3 length is 12 residues. CDR3 amino acids: CASSPDRREAFF. The CDR3 DNA sequence: TGTGCCAGCAGTCCGGACAGGCGTGAAGCTTTCTTT.

This clone was detected only once. V usage is TRBV5-4 and J usage is TRBJ1-3, with D perhaps TRBD1 (6 bases). V shed 4 bases and J shed 1 base, with 15 bases lying between them. The CDR3 sequence is 16 residues long. Germline CDR1 and CDR2: SGHNT and YYREEE (reference sequence). This CDR3 is CASSPTGSPSGNTIYF. CDR3 in DNA: TGTGCCAGCAGCCCGACAGGAAGCCCGTCTGGAAACACCATATATTTT.

Only one count was recorded for this clone. The J gene is TRBJ2-2, the V gene TRBV7-2; D remains unclear. CDR1 and CDR2 from the germline V gene are SGHTA and FQGNSA. CDR3 size: 15 residues. Deletions cut 5 bases from V and 4 bases from J, with 14 bases between. The CDR3 nucleotides are TGTGCCAGCAGCCGTCGGTCTTCGGGCACCGGGGAGCTGTTTTTT. Residues: CASSRRSSGTGELFF.

The chain recombines TRBV25-1 with TRBJ1-2; the match to TRBD1 covers 9 bases. Losses at the gene ends were 1 base for V and 6 bases for J; bases not matched to a gene: 3. The germline V gene has CDR1 MGHDK and CDR2 SYGVNS. The CDR3 spans 14 residues. CDR3 nucleotides: TGTGCCAGCAGTGAATTTACAGGGGGCCATGGCTACACCTTC. This encodes CASSEFTGGHGYTF.

The chain carries TRBV7-7 and TRBJ2-5; 12 bases are shared with TRBD2. Looked up from germline, CDR1 is SSHAT and CDR2 is FNYEAQ (reference sequence). V trimming: 5 bases; J trimming: 5 bases; junction bases outside the gene matches: 9. CDR3 size: 16 residues. Here the CDR3 reads CASSPGLAGLGETQYF. The CDR3 DNA follows: TGTGCCAGCAGCCCAGGACTAGCGGGGTTGGGGGAGACCCAGTACTTC.

The chain couples TRBV14 to TRBJ2-5, with 9 bases identical to TRBD2. The CDR3 runs 16 residues. V lost 3 bases, J lost 5 bases, and 10 bases stayed unmatched. Germline V gene data show CDR1 as SGHDN and CDR2 as FVKESK. The CDR3 spells CASSQHRAGGYETQYF. CDR3 DNA: TGTGCCAGCAGCCAGCACCGAGCGGGAGGTTATGAGACCCAGTACTTC.

The chain links TRBV28 to TRBJ1-2; 8 positions match TRBD1. There are 19 residues in the CDR3. Germline-derived CDR1 and CDR2 are MDHEN and SYDVKM. J lost 1 base, V lost 3 bases, and 16 bases had no gene match. In DNA, the CDR3 is TGTGCCAGCAGTTTCCCACCGGGACAGGCTCTTCCCCATAACTATGGCTACACCTTC. This codes for CASSFPPGQALPHNYGYTF.

The chain has TRBV27 and TRBJ2-3; maybe TRBD1 (6 bases). This CDR3 contains 16 residues. The germline V and J ends were trimmed by 5 bases and 1 base, with 16 bases remaining between them. Per the germline V gene, CDR1 is MNHEY and CDR2 is SMNVEV (reference sequence). CDR3 DNA: TGTGCCAGCAGTCCACCTCACAGGGTGCGCACAGATACGCAGTATTTT. Encoded protein: CASSPPHRVRTDTQYF.

This clone was seen only once. The junction does not match germline at one end; this may be a read error. The V and J genes are TRBV11-2 and TRBJ1-5; D not certain. Germline CDR1 reads SGHAT; CDR2 reads FQNNGV. The CDR3 sequence is 15 residues long. The CDR3 DNA is TGTGCCAGCAACTTAGGAACAGTCACAAATCAGCCCCAGCATTTT. It codes for CASNLGTVTNQPQHF.

As regards this clone: The same CDR3 arises from other DNA sequences in this sample as well. The chain is built from TRBV2 and TRBJ2-3, with no clear D. In germline, CDR1 is SNHLY, CDR2 FYNNEI. Trimming removed 2 bases at V and 1 base at J, with 4 bases between. The CDR3 contains 13 residues. DNA of the CDR3: TGTGCCAGCAGTGAACAGGGCACAGATACGCAGTATTTT. It is translated as CASSEQGTDTQYF.

This clone appeared many times. The chain joins TRBV5-1 to TRBJ2-1, with 12 positions matching TRBD1. The CDR3 loop spans 17 amino acids. V lost 0 bases to trimming and J lost 8 bases; unmatched junction nucleotides: 9. Germline CDR1 and CDR2: SGHRS and YFSETQ. CDR3: CASSLDVPGTGGHEQFF. CDR3 DNA sequence: TGCGCCAGCAGCTTGGACGTCCCCGGGACAGGGGGCCATGAGCAGTTCTTC.

J is TRBJ2-3 and V is TRBV29-1, with D perhaps matching TRBD1 (6 bases). The CDR3 consists of 15 residues. CDR1 is SQVTM, CDR2 ANQGSEA, per germline. V lost 5 bases and J 1 base, leaving 16 bases between the germline ends. The CDR3 sequence: CSVKTGPSGTDTQYF. Here the CDR3 DNA reads TGCAGCGTTAAGACAGGACCTTCGGGCACAGATACGCAGTATTTT.

The gene calls are TRBV9 and TRBJ1-5; D perhaps matches TRBD1 (6 bases). The V end lost 2 bases, the J end lost 5 bases, and 11 bases lay between the germline ends. This CDR3 has 14 residues. Looked up from germline, CDR1 is SGDLS and CDR2 is YYNGEE. CDR3 region: CASSVGAGDQPQHF. The CDR3 DNA follows: TGTGCCAGCAGCGTGGGGGCAGGGGATCAGCCCCAGCATTTT.

The DNA of the CDR3 is TGTGCCAGCAGCTTTAGCGGGGGGGAACTGGGCGATGAGCAGTTCTTC. This encodes CASSFSGGELGDEQFF. The chain carries TRBV7-3 and TRBJ2-1; 11 nucleotides match TRBD2. Germline V gene lookup returns CDR1 SGHTA and CDR2 FQGTGA. The length of the CDR3 is 16 residues. V dropped 3 bases and J dropped 8; count of bases not matched to a gene: 9.

This clone has a handful of counts. Other DNA sequences in this specimen translate into the identical CDR3. This chain links TRBV3-1 (or the pseudogene TRBV3-2) with TRBJ2-3, with TRBD2 matching over 11 bases. This CDR3 comprises 15 residues. After removal of 2 bases from V and 4 bases from J, the junction contained 2 bases not matched to a gene. Looked up from germline, CDR1 is LGHDT and CDR2 is YNNKEL (reference sequence). The CDR3 spells CASSQIAGGADTQYF. In nucleotides, the CDR3 is TGTGCCAGCAGCCAAATAGCGGGGGGGGCAGATACGCAGTATTTT.

The chain is built from TRBV19 and TRBJ2-7, with a weak D call TRBD2 (7 bases). V lost 6 bases and J 0 bases, leaving 15 bases between the germline ends. Per germline, CDR1 LNHDA and CDR2 SQIVND (reference sequence). The CDR3 extends over 15 amino acids. The CDR3 loop reads CASSLTGTISYEQYF. The CDR3 coding sequence is TGTGCCAGTAGCCTAACAGGGACTATCTCCTACGAGCAGTACTTC. The full variable domain, completed using reference TRBV19 and TRBJ2-7, is DGGITQSPKYLFRKEGQNVTLSCEQNLNHDAMYWYRQDPGQGLRLIYYSQIVNDFQKGDIAEGYSVSREKKESFPLTVTSAQKNPTAFYLCASSLTGTISYEQYFGPGTRLTVT.